This paragraph covers one TCR beta chain sequence. This sample is part of a study of blood T cell repertoires in COVID-19. Across the study: Samples of COVID-19 (acute and convalescent) were obtained from the United States, Italy and Spain.

This CDR3 comprises 15 residues. The V gene's germline CDR1 is SGHTA and CDR2 FQGNSA. V lost 3 bases to trimming and J lost 2 bases; unmatched junction nucleotides: 2. Original processing notes: Reference gene primer amplification gave estimated nucleated cell counts. TCRdb keeps only in-frame clones here, not all; method: immunoSEQ multiplex PCR. V and J calls and clone size are as listed in that table; D and trimming were resolved from the DNA. The profile shows more than 95,000 clones, about 80% of them singletons. The sample taken for sequencing was peripheral blood. The chain links TRBV7-2 to TRBJ1-3, with 9 bases fitting TRBD1. This TCR was recovered from a human donor in a cohort sampled during active COVID-19. The CDR3 protein is CASSFGQGTGNTIYF. DNA of the CDR3: TGTGCCAGCAGCTTCGGACAGGGGACTGGAAACACCATATATTTT.